This T cell receptor (beta chain) was observed in a study of T cell repertoires and HLA-DP antigens. Study-wide context: In vitro CD4+ alloreactivity was against HeLa-presented HLA-DP.

Study-level points and caveats: Clones undetected before culture averaged about 40% against one allele and about 50% against the other.

The CDR3 length is 15 residues. The V gene lost 1 base and the J gene lost 4 bases, with 12 bases spanning the gap. Germline V gene lookup returns CDR1 SGHNT and CDR2 YENEEA. Here immunoSEQ multiplex PCR was the method, and the copy in TCRdb shows in-frame clones only, minus some. The top ten clones hold 1.7% of a sample with approximately 86,000 clones, 86% of them seen once. As regards this clone: Its target is not known.

Input material: CD4+ T cells from PBMCs. This chain connects TRBV11-3 to TRBJ2-3; D tentatively fits TRBD1 or TRBD2 (5 bases each). The clonotype was recovered from a man in his fifties or sixties in good health and CMV-seronegative. CDR3 DNA: TGTGCCAGCAGCTTAGGAGGGGCCCCCGCAGATACGCAGTATTTT. Amino acids: CASSLGGAPADTQYF.